This entry describes one T cell receptor beta chain. Its specificity is not known. The source of the sample is a study of OX40 agonist ivuxolimab in advanced cancers. Broader study findings: In a subset of nonresponders, normalized T-cell clonal expansion was also low. Expanded clones were, on average, more numerous in CD8+ T cells than in CD4+. Determination of antigen specificity was not performed for the expanded peripheral T cells. The study found among the lowest clonal expansion in partial responders at 0.1-3.0 mg/kg.

The repertoire was sequenced with immunoSEQ multiplex PCR; TCRdb's copy has only in-frame clones and lacks some. Of 71,000 or so clones in the sample, 86% were seen once. The CDR3 loop spans 16 amino acids. Germline values: CDR1 SGHTA, CDR2 FQGNSA. V was pared by 3 bases and J by 6 bases, with 18 bases between. The TCR was taken from an adult with an advanced solid tumor such as melanoma, head and neck, liver or kidney cancer. Sample: CD4+ or CD8+ T cells sorted from blood, taken in a trial of the OX40 agonist ivuxolimab. The chain joins TRBV7-2 to TRBJ1-5; D possibly corresponds to TRBD1 (5 bases). The CDR3 protein is CASSFPLGEGIQPQHF. Written as DNA, the CDR3 is TGTGCCAGCAGCTTCCCTCTCGGGGAGGGGATTCAGCCCCAGCATTTT.